This TCR beta chain stems from a study of blood T cell repertoires in COVID-19. Study as a whole: Material from acute and convalescent COVID-19 was sourced from the United States, Italy and Spain.

TCRdb's table, derived via immunoSEQ multiplex PCR, lists solely in-frame clones and lacks some. The sample includes over 200,000 clones, about four fifths seen only once; the top ten take 12%. This CDR3 has 14 amino acids. Deletions cut 7 bases from V and 4 bases from J, with 13 bases between. Germline lookup yields CDR1 SNHLY and CDR2 FYNNEI. This clonotype originated in a woman in her thirties or forties with acute or convalescent COVID-19. V is TRBV2 and J is TRBJ2-2, with D maybe TRBD1 (6 bases). The sample consisted of peripheral blood. CDR3 in DNA: TGTGCCAGCACTTTACAGGGTAGCACCGGGGAGCTGTTTTTT. This encodes CASTLQGSTGELFF.